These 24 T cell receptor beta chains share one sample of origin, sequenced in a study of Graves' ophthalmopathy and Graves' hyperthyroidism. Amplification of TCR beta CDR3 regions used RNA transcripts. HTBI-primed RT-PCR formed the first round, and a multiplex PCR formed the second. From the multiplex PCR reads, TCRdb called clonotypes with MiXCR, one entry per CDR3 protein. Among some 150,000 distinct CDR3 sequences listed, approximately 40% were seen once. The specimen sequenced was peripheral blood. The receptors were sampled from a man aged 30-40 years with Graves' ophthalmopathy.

Here the CDR3 DNA reads TGTGCCATCAGTCCAGCGGCCAACACCGGGGAGCTGTTTTTT. This codes for CAISPAANTGELFF. The chain recombines TRBV10-3 with TRBJ2-2; TRBD2 might be the D (5 bases). V was trimmed by 5 bases and J by 2 bases, leaving 9 bases between them. Germline V gives CDR1 ENHRY, CDR2 SYGVKD. The CDR3 sequence is 14 residues long.

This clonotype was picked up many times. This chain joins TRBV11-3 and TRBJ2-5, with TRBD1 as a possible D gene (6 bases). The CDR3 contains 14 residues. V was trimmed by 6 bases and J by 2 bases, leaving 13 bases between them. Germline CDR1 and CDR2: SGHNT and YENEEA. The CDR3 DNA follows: TGTGCCAGCAGTCGAAGGACAGATCAAGAGACCCAGTACTTC. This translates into CASSRRTDQETQYF.

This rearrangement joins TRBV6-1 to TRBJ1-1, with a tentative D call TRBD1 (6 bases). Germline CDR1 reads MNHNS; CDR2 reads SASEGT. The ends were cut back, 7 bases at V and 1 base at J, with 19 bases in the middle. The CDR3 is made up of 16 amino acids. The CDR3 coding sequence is TGTGCCAGCACCGCAGGGGTCCGGGACAAGAACACTGAAGCTTTCTTT. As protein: CASTAGVRDKNTEAFF.

The CDR3 reads CASKGTSGGGETQYF. The CDR3 nucleotides are TGTGCCAGCAAAGGGACTAGCGGGGGTGGAGAGACCCAGTACTTC. V usage is TRBV7-2 and J usage is TRBJ2-5; 14 positions match TRBD2. The CDR3 has 15 residues. J was trimmed by 4 bases and V by 7 bases; bases with no gene match: 5. The germline gives CDR1 SGHTA, CDR2 FQGNSA.

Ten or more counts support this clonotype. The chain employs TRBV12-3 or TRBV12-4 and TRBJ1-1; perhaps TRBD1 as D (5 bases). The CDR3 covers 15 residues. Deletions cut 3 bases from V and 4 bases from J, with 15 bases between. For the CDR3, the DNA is TGTGCCAGCAGTTTTTTCCCTGGGGGGGGCACTGAAGCTTTCTTT. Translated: CASSFFPGGGTEAFF.

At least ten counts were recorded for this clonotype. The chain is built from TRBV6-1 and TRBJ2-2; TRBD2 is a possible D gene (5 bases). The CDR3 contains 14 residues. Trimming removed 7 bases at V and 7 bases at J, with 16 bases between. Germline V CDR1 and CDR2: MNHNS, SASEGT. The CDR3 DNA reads TGTGCCAGCAACCAGAGGGCAGATTACGGGGAGCTGTTTTTT. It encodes CASNQRADYGELFF.

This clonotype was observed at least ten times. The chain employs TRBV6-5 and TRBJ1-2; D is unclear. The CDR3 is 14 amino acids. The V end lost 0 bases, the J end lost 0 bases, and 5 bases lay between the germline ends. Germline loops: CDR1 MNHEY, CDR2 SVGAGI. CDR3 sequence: CASSYSGTNYGYTF. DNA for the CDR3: TGTGCCAGCAGTTACTCAGGCACTAACTATGGCTACACCTTC.

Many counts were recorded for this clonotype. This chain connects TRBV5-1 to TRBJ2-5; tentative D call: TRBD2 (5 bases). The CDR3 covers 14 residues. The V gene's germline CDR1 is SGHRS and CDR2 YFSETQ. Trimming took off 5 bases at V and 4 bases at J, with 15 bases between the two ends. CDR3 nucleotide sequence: TGCGCCAGCAGTCGATTTAACGAGGGAGAGACCCAGTACTTC. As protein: CASSRFNEGETQYF. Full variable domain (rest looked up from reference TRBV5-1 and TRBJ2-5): KAGVTQTPRYLIKTRGQQVTLSCSPISGHRSVSWYQQTPGQGLQFLFEYFSETQRNKGNFPGRFSGRQFSNSRSEMNVSTLELGDSALYLCASSRFNEGETQYFGPGTRLLVL.

CDR3 nucleotides: TGTGCCAGCAGCACCGTACGGGTAAAGGGAACCCAGTACTTC. Its protein is CASSTVRVKGTQYF. This chain uses TRBV7-2 with TRBJ2-5; D uncertain. This CDR3 contains 14 residues. Germline V gene lookup returns CDR1 SGHTA and CDR2 FQGNSA. V lost 5 bases and J lost 8, with 18 bases in between.

The CDR3 DNA follows: TGTGCCAGCAGTTACCGGGACACAGAGGTCTACGAGCAGTACTTC. It specifies CASSYRDTEVYEQYF. This chain joins TRBV6-5 and TRBJ2-7; TRBD1 might be the D (6 bases). This CDR3 has 15 residues. The V gene lost 2 bases and the J gene lost 3 bases, with 14 bases spanning the gap. Per germline, CDR1 MNHEY and CDR2 SVGAGI.

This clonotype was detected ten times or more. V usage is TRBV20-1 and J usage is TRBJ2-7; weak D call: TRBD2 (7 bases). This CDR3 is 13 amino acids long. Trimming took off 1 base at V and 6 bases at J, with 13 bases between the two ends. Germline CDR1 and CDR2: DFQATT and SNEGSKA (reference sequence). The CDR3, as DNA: TGCAGTGCTAGAGTGTCGCGGGGGCTCGAGCAGTACTTC. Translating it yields CSARVSRGLEQYF.

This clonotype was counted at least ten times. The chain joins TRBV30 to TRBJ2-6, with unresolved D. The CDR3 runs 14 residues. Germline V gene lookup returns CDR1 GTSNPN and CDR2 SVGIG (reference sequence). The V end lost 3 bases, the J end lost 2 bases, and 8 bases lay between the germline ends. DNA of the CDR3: TGTGCCTGGAGCCGGTCTACTGGGGCCAACGTCCTGACTTTC. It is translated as CAWSRSTGANVLTF.

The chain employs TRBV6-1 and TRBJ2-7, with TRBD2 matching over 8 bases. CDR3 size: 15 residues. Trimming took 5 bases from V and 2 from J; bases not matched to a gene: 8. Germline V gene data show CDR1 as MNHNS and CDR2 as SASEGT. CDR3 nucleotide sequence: TGTGCCAGCAGTCTTAGCGGGGCGACGGCCTACGAGCAGTACTTC. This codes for CASSLSGATAYEQYF.

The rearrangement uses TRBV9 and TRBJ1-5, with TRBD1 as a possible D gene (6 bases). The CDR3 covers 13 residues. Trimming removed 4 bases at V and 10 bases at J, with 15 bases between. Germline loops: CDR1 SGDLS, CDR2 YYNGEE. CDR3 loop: CASSPTPGQPQHF. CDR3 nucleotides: TGTGCCAGCAGCCCAACTCCGGGACAACCCCAGCATTTT.

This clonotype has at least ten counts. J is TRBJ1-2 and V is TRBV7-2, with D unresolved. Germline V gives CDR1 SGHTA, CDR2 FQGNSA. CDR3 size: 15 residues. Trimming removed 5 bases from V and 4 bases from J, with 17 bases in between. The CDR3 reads CASSRLVAATYGYTF. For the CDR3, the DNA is TGTGCCAGCAGCCGCCTTGTGGCTGCTACCTATGGCTACACCTTC.

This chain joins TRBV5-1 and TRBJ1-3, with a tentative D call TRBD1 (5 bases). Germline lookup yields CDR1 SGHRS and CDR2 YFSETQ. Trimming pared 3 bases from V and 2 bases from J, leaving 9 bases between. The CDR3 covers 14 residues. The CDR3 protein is CASSWGLAGNTIYF. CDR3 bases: TGCGCCAGCAGCTGGGGACTCGCTGGAAACACCATATATTTT.

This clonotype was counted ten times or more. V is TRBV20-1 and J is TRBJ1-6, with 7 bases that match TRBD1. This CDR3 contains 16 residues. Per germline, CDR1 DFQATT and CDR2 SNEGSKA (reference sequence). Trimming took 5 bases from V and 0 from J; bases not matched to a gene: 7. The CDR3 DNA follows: TGCAGTGCTCCTGGACAGGAGAGCTCCTATAATTCACCCCTCCACTTT. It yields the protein CSAPGQESSYNSPLHF.

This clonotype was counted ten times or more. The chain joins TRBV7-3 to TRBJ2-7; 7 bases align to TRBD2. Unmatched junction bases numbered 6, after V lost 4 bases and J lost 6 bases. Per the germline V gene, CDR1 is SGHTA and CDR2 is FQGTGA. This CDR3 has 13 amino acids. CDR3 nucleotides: TGTGCCAGCAGCTCGGAGACTAGCAGCGAGCAGTACTTC. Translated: CASSSETSSEQYF.

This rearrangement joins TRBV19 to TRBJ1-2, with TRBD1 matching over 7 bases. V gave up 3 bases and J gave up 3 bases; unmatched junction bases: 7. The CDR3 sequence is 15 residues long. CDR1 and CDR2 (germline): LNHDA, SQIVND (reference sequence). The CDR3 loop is CASSMAGGNDYGYTF. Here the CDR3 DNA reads TGTGCCAGTAGTATGGCAGGGGGTAATGACTATGGCTACACCTTC.

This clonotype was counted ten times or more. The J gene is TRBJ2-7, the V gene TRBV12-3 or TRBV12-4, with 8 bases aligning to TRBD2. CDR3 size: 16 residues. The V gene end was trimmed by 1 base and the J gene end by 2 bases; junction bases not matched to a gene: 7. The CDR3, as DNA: TGTGCCAGCAGTTTAGAGGTCGCCGGGGGGGCCTACGAGCAGTACTTC. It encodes CASSLEVAGGAYEQYF.

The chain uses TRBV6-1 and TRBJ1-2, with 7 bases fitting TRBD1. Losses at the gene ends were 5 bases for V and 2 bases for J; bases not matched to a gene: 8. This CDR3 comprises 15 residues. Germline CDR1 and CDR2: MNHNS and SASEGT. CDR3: CASSPQGVPNYGYTF. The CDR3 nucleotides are TGTGCCAGCAGTCCCCAGGGGGTTCCGAACTATGGCTACACCTTC.

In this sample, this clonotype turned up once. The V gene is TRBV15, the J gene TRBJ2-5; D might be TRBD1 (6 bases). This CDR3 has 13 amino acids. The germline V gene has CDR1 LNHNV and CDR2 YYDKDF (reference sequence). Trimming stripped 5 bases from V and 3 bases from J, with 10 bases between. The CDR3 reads CATSDDRKETQYF. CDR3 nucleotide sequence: TGTGCCACCAGCGACGACAGGAAAGAGACCCAGTACTTC.

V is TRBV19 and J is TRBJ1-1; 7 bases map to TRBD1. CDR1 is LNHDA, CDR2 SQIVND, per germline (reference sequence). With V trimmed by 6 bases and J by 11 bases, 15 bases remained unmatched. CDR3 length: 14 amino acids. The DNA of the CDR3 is TGTGCCAGTAGCCCTACCGGACAGGACCCCGGGGCTTTCTTT. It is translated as CASSPTGQDPGAFF.

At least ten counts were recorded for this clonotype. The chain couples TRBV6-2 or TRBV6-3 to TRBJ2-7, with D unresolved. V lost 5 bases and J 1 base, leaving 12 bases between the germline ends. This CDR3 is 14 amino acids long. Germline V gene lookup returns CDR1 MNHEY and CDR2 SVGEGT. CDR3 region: CASSTTDRSYEQYF. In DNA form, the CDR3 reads TGTGCCAGCAGTACAACGGACCGTTCCTACGAGCAGTACTTC.